This T cell receptor (beta chain) was sequenced during a study of T-cell memory formation after mild COVID-19. TCRdb re-derived calls from the 5' RACE reads in MiXCR, one entry per CDR3 protein. This repertoire shows approximately 560,000 distinct CDR3 sequences, around 16% found once; its top ten account for roughly 7.8%. This clonotype has more than one count but fewer than ten. V was pared by 0 bases and J by 1 base, with 6 bases of the junction left unmatched. The CDR3 runs to 16 residues. Germline-derived CDR1 and CDR2 are LNHNV and YYDKDF (reference sequence). The origin of this receptor is an adult woman who had mild COVID-19 (a few samples of this study predate the infection). Cell type and time point are not known. Sequenced material: PBMCs or a T cell subset sorted from them (not recorded which). The chain joins TRBV15 to TRBJ2-7; 7 positions match TRBD2. CDR3 residues: CATSRDGSGSSYEQYF. CDR3 in DNA: TGTGCCACCAGCAGAGATGGTAGCGGGTCGTCCTACGAGCAGTACTTC.